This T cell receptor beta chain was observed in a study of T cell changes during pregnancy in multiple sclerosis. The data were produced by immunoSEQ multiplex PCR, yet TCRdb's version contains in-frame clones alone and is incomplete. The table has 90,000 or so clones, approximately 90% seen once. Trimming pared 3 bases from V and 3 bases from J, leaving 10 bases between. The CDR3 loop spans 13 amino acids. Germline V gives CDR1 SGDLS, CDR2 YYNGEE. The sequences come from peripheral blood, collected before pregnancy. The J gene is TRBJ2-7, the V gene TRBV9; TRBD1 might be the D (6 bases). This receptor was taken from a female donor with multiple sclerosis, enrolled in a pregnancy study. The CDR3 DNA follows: TGTGCCAGCAGCGGAGGGGGATTCTACGAGCAGTACTTC. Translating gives CASSGGGFYEQYF.